This T cell receptor (beta chain) was identified in a study of CD8 T cells in ankylosing spondylitis. Study outcomes and limitations: Blood from ankylosing spondylitis patients appeared to carry a characteristic roughly 8-variant TCR beta motif. CD8+ by phenotype, disease-linked clones were relatively rare in peripheral blood. Matched synovial fluid from ankylosing spondylitis patients was reported to be enriched for disease-linked clones.

For TCR beta, libraries came from quantitative 5'-RACE with molecular barcodes. TCRdb reprocessed the 5' RACE reads with MiXCR, giving one entry per CDR3 protein. The sample contains about 750,000 distinct CDR3 sequences, 15% to 20% of which appear only once. This clonotype occurred a few times. The antigen is not known. This CDR3 region has 12 residues. Germline-derived CDR1 and CDR2 are SNHLY and FYNNEI. The V end lost 8 bases, the J end lost 10 bases, and 15 bases lay between the germline ends. Input material: blood, either unsorted or a sorted T cell fraction (not recorded which). The rearrangement uses TRBV2 and TRBJ2-1; D assignment may be TRBD1 or TRBD2 (5 bases each). This TCR was recovered from a male donor with ankylosing spondylitis. The DNA for the CDR3 is TGTGCCAGCGTGGGCTCGGGGACGGAGCAGTTCTTC. Its protein is CASVGSGTEQFF. The variable domain in full, with the rest retrieved from reference TRBV2 and TRBJ2-1, is EPEVTQTPSHQVTQMGQEVILRCVPISNHLYFYWYRQILGQKVEFLVSFYNNEISEKSEIFDDQFSVERPDGSNFTLKIRSTKLEDSAMYFCASVGSGTEQFFGPGTRLTVL.